Each of the 9 T cell receptor beta chains below was sequenced from the same sample in a study of response to subunit inactivated influenza vaccine. TCRdb fed the RT-PCR reads into MiXCR, producing one record per CDR3 protein. The top ten clones hold roughly 10% of a sample with over 750,000 distinct CDR3 sequences, 21% of them seen once. Sequences were derived from PBMCs from blood, sampled about 5 days after vaccination. The source is a man aged 50 to 60 who received an inactivated influenza vaccine.

This clonotype was detected a few times. This sequence joins TRBV9 and TRBJ2-7; D is unresolved. Trimming stripped 0 bases from V and 0 bases from J, with 7 bases between. The length of the CDR3 is 14 residues. CDR1 is SGDLS and CDR2 is YYNGEE in the germline V gene. CDR3 protein: CASSVGSYSYEQYF. The CDR3 DNA reads TGTGCCAGCAGCGTAGGGTCCTACTCCTACGAGCAGTACTTC.

There are many counts of this clonotype. The chain carries TRBV10-3 and TRBJ1-1, with 7 bases aligning to TRBD1. Germline assignment: CDR1 ENHRY and CDR2 SYGVKD. V trimming: 3 bases; J trimming: 1 base; junction bases outside the gene matches: 8. This CDR3 has 16 residues. The CDR3 sequence: CAISDSKGQRNTEAFF. Here the CDR3 DNA reads TGTGCCATCAGTGACTCTAAGGGACAGAGGAACACTGAAGCTTTCTTT.

This clonotype was seen only a few times. This sequence joins TRBV20-1 and TRBJ1-1; TRBD1 aligns across 7 bases. The CDR3 is 14 residues long. With 5 bases clipped from V and 0 bases from J, the junction kept 6 bases outside the gene matches. CDR1 is DFQATT and CDR2 is SNEGSKA in the germline V gene (reference sequence). CDR3 residues: CSAPEGALNTEAFF. In nucleotides, the CDR3 is TGCAGTGCTCCCGAGGGGGCATTGAACACTGAAGCTTTCTTT.

This clonotype has a handful of counts. The chain uses TRBV4-2 and TRBJ2-4, with D perhaps TRBD1 (5 bases). The CDR3 sequence is 14 residues long. Looked up from germline, CDR1 is LGHNA and CDR2 is YNFKEQ. Trimming left V 1 base short and J 5 bases short, with 9 bases between. The CDR3 DNA is TGTGCCAGCAGCCAAGGGACAAGGGAAAACATTCAGTACTTC. It yields the protein CASSQGTRENIQYF.

This clonotype showed up just a few times. The J gene is TRBJ1-2, the V gene TRBV5-1, with 7 positions matching TRBD1. J lost 6 bases, V lost 1 base, and 15 bases had no gene match. This CDR3 region has 17 residues. Looked up from germline, CDR1 is SGHRS and CDR2 is YFSETQ. CDR3 coding DNA: TGCGCCAGCAGCTTGAGGACGAATACAGGGGATTCCGATGGCTACACCTTC. This gives the protein CASSLRTNTGDSDGYTF.

This clonotype came up a few times. The J gene is TRBJ2-7, the V gene TRBV29-1, with 9 bases that match TRBD2. Germline loops: CDR1 SQVTM, CDR2 ANQGSEA. This CDR3 spans 14 amino acids. Germline trimming cut 6 bases from V and 4 bases from J; bases unmatched to any gene: 10. CDR3 in DNA: TGCAGCGTCGGGGGTAGCGGGAGACCGTACGAGCAGTACTTC. Protein: CSVGGSGRPYEQYF.

The gene calls are TRBV30 and TRBJ2-2; D gene ambiguous. V lost 0 bases and J 6 bases, leaving 17 bases between the germline ends. In germline, CDR1 is GTSNPN, CDR2 SVGIG (reference sequence). This CDR3 is built from 16 residues. DNA for the CDR3: TGTGCCTGGAGTGTACCGTGGGCCCTGAGATCCGGGGAGCTGTTTTTT. This gives the protein CAWSVPWALRSGELFF.

The V call is TRBV20-1, the J call TRBJ2-4, with 9 positions matching TRBD2. Per germline, CDR1 DFQATT and CDR2 SNEGSKA (reference sequence). This CDR3 region has 13 residues. V was pared by 5 bases and J by 4 bases, with 3 bases of the junction left unmatched. CDR3 in DNA: TGCAGTGCTCCGCTAGCGGGGAAAAACATTCAGTACTTC. Residues: CSAPLAGKNIQYF.

The chain is built from TRBV24-1 and TRBJ2-3; either TRBD1 or TRBD2 may supply D (6 bases each). The CDR3 runs to 16 residues. Trimming removed 5 bases from V and 5 bases from J, with 19 bases in between. The germline CDR1 and CDR2 sequences are KGHDR and SFDVKD. The CDR3 sequence is CATSGTLGGTLDTQYF. In DNA form, the CDR3 reads TGTGCCACCAGTGGGACCCTAGGGGGGACCCTAGATACGCAGTATTTT.